Reported below is one T cell receptor (beta chain). Its antigen is not yet known. No quality values exist for individual bases; no much larger clone is one base distant. This record comes from a study of T cells after yellow fever vaccination (dated by TCRdb to between 2018 and 2021). In the study overall: The SMART-Seq v4 Ultra Low Input RNA kit was used to prepare libraries from fractions with low cell numbers. To follow T-cell clones before and after primary and booster YFV17D yellow fever vaccination, bulk TCR alpha and beta repertoires were sequenced over time. The cohort comprised two healthy male donors, one aged 18 to 30 and one aged 30 to 40 years. Blood was drawn at multiple timepoints before and after primary and secondary immunization, with bulk PBMC replicates and cell subsets isolated.

On the study overall, not on this receptor specifically: A small fraction of clonotypes showed up in both the CD4 and CD8 compartments, probably as a result of convergent recombination. Compared with the primary T-cell response, the secondary T-cell response was weaker but faster, peaking on day 5 rather than day 15. Most clones expanded after primary vaccination were re-detected after the booster (just under 97% of CD4 and about nine tenths of CD8), suggesting broad memory maintenance. Computational filtering was required because FACS-sorted repertoires could contain abundant contaminating clonotypes from the bulk population. Because only two donors were included in the study, the extent to which the findings can be generalized is limited.

TCR cDNA was made using 5'RACE template switching, a step that added a universal primer site and unique molecular identifiers. cDNA synthesis was primed from both the TCR alpha and TCR beta constant segments. Library amplification used two PCR steps, and the second PCR step added sample barcodes and sequencing adapters. Sequencing of libraries was done on Illumina HiSeq 2500 (2x100 bp) or NovaSeq (2x150 bp). The authors' analysis ran thus. MIGEC was used to demultiplex reads and collapse the reads into UMI consensus sequences, and MiXCR was used for V(D)J alignment. Vaccine-responding clonotypes were defined with edgeR using replicate PBMC samples, requiring FDR below 0.01 and a log2 fold change above 5 up to day 15. CD4 or CD8 identity was assigned to each bulk clonotype according to whether the clonotype was present at higher abundance in the sequenced CD4 repertoire or the sequenced CD8 repertoire. The raw public reads went through TCRdb reprocessing: fastp at Q25, MiXCR clone calling, in-frame beta chains kept. Entries are consolidated by CDR3 protein sequence, retaining the most common genes and DNA. TCRdb, not the authors, supplied the V and J calls. The table for this sample lists hundreds of thousands of distinct CDR3 sequences; 13% of them were counted only once. Over 12% of the sample goes to the ten largest clones.

Per the publication, the treatment or condition label means: live attenuated yellow fever vaccine strain. At every blood-draw timepoint, two biological replicates of bulk PBMCs were collected. PBMCs were isolated from peripheral blood using a standard Ficoll-Paque protocol. TriZol was used to extract RNA from bulk PBMCs, CD4 and CD8 fractions, and dextramer-positive and dextramer-negative fractions. The cysteine opens and the phenylalanine closes a CDR3 of 14 amino acids. The entry retains the CDR3 DNA only, 42 bases that are in frame from base 1. The germline V gene supplies CDR1 MNHEY and CDR2 SVGAGI. Relative to germline, V is 4 bases shorter and J is 4 bases shorter, with 10 bases between their ends.

The chain is assembled from TRBV6-5 and TRBJ2-2, with a weak D call of TRBD2 (6 bases match). The TCR was taken from a man in his thirties or forties who received the YFV17D yellow fever vaccine. Material: PBMCs, obtained on the day of the yellow fever booster vaccination. In nucleotides, the sequence is TGTGCCAGCAGTTCGGGAGCGGCCACCGGGGAGCTGTTTTTT. Translated, it reads CASSSGAATGELFF.